This paragraph reports one T cell receptor beta chain. Its binding antigen is unknown. There are no base qualities to consult, and no much larger clone falls within one base. Taken with the paper, the label for time point translates to: persistent/refractory GD, antithyroid drugs over 5 years with positive TRAb. RNA was extracted from PBMCs in TRIzol for both TCR sequencing and RNA sequencing. Graves' disease was diagnosed according to American Thyroid Association guidelines. The patients came from an endocrinology department in Xi'an, China. Each patient gave approximately 9 milliliters of peripheral blood, collected in an EDTA anticoagulant tube. Ficoll Paque Plus density gradient separation was used to isolate PBMCs, and no further T cell sorting was done. An Agilent 2100 Bioanalyzer and agarose gel were used to assess RNA quality, and a NanoDrop 2000 was used to measure RNA concentration. Based on the germline V gene, the CDR1 and CDR2 sequences are SQVTM and ANQGSEA. Relative to germline, V is 2 bases shorter and J is 1 base shorter, with 8 bases between their ends. The CDR3 measures 13 amino acids from cysteine to phenylalanine. Only the CDR3 DNA is retained, 39 bases long and in frame from the first base.

The library was obtained by multiplex PCR. The listed sequencing device is Illumina HiSeq 4000. CDR3 regions were amplified by Arm-PCR with iRepertoire HTBI primers to construct TCR beta libraries. PCR products were gel purified before sequencing. The published analysis was carried out like this. A total of 62 TRBV and approximately 15 TRBJ segments were identified across samples and were used for gene usage analysis of CDR3 amino acid clonotypes. COPE and FqMerger were used to merge filtered high-quality paired reads into contigs. BLAST was used to align contigs to IMGT TRBV, TRBD and TRBJ reference genes, and CDR3 was defined according to IMGT. Any clonotype with a frequency above 0.1% was classified as a highly expanded clone. Shannon entropy served as the measure of repertoire diversity, while the Gini coefficient captured V-J evenness. Public clonotypes were defined as clonotypes shared by more than one individual. In TCRdb, the public reads were trimmed at Q25 with fastp and aligned with MiXCR, with productive beta chains retained. Rows are combined by CDR3 protein, so each entry shows the most common genes and DNA. The authors' filters were not applied to this entry. The sample includes about 470,000 distinct CDR3 sequences, with 20% to 25% observed a single time. 7.1% of the sample is in the top ten clones.

The data were taken from a study of regulatory T cells in long-lasting Graves disease listed by TCRdb under 2021. In the study overall: Persistent Graves' disease was defined as persistently positive TSH receptor autoantibodies together with antithyroid drug treatment for over 5 years. This study used TCR sequencing and RNA sequencing of peripheral blood to compare persistent Graves' disease patients against newly diagnosed Graves' disease patients. The study was registered as a clinical trial and conducted in China. A total of roughly 33 samples were covered by TCR sequencing, comprising about 13 persistent and approximately 20 newly diagnosed Graves' disease patients. Persistent Graves' disease patients in the clinical cohort had taken antithyroid drugs for roughly ten years on average. Points the paper makes about the study in general: Only peripheral blood was studied, because thyroid tissue, the primary lesion, was inaccessible. Sequencing and analysis were limited to the TCR beta chain. Persistent disease showed preferential use of TRBV28, TRBJ1-2 and TRBJ2-5, whereas newly diagnosed disease favored TRBV20-1 and TRBJ2-1. Lower TCR Shannon entropy and fewer highly expanded clones were observed in persistent Graves' disease patients than in newly diagnosed patients, which suggested clonal expansion. The small sample size was acknowledged by the authors as a limitation that may reduce accuracy. Patients with persistent disease shared more public clonotypes (around 2,500) than newly diagnosed patients did (about 970).

This TCR derives from a female donor with Graves disease. The sequencing used peripheral blood mononuclear cells (PBMCs), collected when the disease was refractory, from a patient treated with antithyroid drugs. The chain employs TRBV29-1 and TRBJ1-2; no D segment can be confidently identified. The CDR3: CSVEQQVNYGYTF. In nucleotide form, the sequence is TGCAGCGTTGAACAGCAAGTTAACTATGGCTACACCTTC.